This TCR beta chain appears in the sequencing data of a study of cytomegalovirus exposure and HLA in healthy donors. Overall study results and limits: Usually a TCR sequence was rare, but some public TCRs were found in many donors. A missense DCLRE1C variant was associated with V- and J-gene trimming of TCR beta chains in a later analysis, and an independent cohort replicated the association. Per a prior analysis, the majority of TCR beta V segments were productive roughly 90% or roughly 30% of the time. Using a false discovery rate of 0.05, a later analysis showed that about 16,000 TCR beta sequences were associated with HLA alleles.

Points on this clone: Its antigen remains unknown.

PCR primers comprised 60 Vbeta and 13 Jbeta primers. Some clones are missing from TCRdb's copy, which holds only in-frame ones; the method was immunoSEQ multiplex PCR. Among about 130,000 clones listed, around three quarters were seen once. V shed 6 bases, J shed 3 bases, and the junction held 7 bases outside the gene matches. This CDR3 is 15 amino acids long. Germline values: CDR1 SQVTM, CDR2 ANQGSEA. The sample taken for sequencing was PBMCs. The receptor comes from a man aged 35 to 55 in good health and CMV-seronegative. The chain carries TRBV29-1 and TRBJ2-3; 12 nucleotides line up with TRBD2. The CDR3 is CSVTASGGGTDTQYF. The CDR3 DNA sequence: TGCAGCGTCACGGCTAGCGGGGGGGGGACAGATACGCAGTATTTT.